This TCR beta chain was recovered during a study of blood T cell repertoires in COVID-19. Overall study context: In each case, the material was cDNA or gDNA derived from T cells, B-cell-depleted T cells, or PBMCs.

Germline V gene sequence: CDR1 MNHNY, CDR2 SVGAGI (reference sequence). The CDR3 loop spans 15 amino acids. Trimming removed 7 bases from V and 1 base from J; junction bases left unmatched: 7. Sequencing was performed with immunoSEQ multiplex PCR; in TCRdb, only in-frame clones are kept and a portion is missing. Of under 100,000 clones in the sample, approximately 80% were seen once. The J gene is TRBJ1-1, the V gene TRBV6-6; TRBD1 agrees at 9 bases. Specimen: peripheral blood. This TCR came from a woman in her 70s with active or convalescent COVID-19. In nucleotides, the CDR3 is TGTGCCAGCACCCAACCGGGACAGGGGAACACTGAAGCTTTCTTT. Protein product: CASTQPGQGNTEAFF.